What follows are 31 T cell receptor beta chains derived from one specimen sequenced in a study of PD-L1 blockade in urothelial cancer. Specified time point: peripheral blood 6 weeks after treatment start. TCRdb's copy holds only in-frame clones and misses some; the assay was immunoSEQ multiplex PCR. This sample has 40,000 to 55,000 clones, with 88% found just once. This specimen consisted of PBMCs, obtained around atezolizumab (anti-PD-L1) treatment. These receptors all come from a man in his sixties with urothelial cancer.

V gene TRBV18 combines with J gene TRBJ1-1; 10 bases map to TRBD1. The germline V gene encodes CDR1 KGHSH and CDR2 LQKENI. The CDR3 totals 15 residues. V lost 4 bases and J lost 1; bases outside the gene matches: 3. CDR3 nucleotide sequence: TGTGCCAGCTCACACGACAGGGGGCCGAACACTGAAGCTTTCTTT. Its translation: CASSHDRGPNTEAFF. The full variable domain, its missing parts supplied by reference TRBV18 and TRBJ1-1, is NAGVMQNPRHLVRRRGQEARLRCSPMKGHSHVYWYRQLPEEGLKFMVYLQKENIIDESGMPKERFSAEFPKEGPSILRIQQVVRGDSAAYFCASSHDRGPNTEAFFGQGTRLTVV.

This chain uses TRBV5-6 with TRBJ2-7, with D uncertain. With 0 bases removed from V and 2 bases from J, the gap between germline ends came to 12 bases. Germline V gene sequence: CDR1 SGHDT, CDR2 YYEEEE. The CDR3 has 15 residues. This CDR3 is CASSLGLGLPYEQYF. CDR3 coding DNA: TGTGCCAGCAGCTTGGGGCTCGGGTTACCCTACGAGCAGTACTTC. Complete variable domain (other parts from reference TRBV5-6 and TRBJ2-7): DAGVTQSPTHLIKTRGQQVTLRCSPKSGHDTVSWYQQALGQGPQFIFQYYEEEERQRGNFPDRFSGHQFPNYSSELNVNALLLGDSALYLCASSLGLGLPYEQYFGPGTRLTVT.

V and J are TRBV7-3 and TRBJ2-1; 8 bases agree with TRBD2. The CDR3 loop spans 15 amino acids. CDR1 and CDR2 from the germline V gene are SGHTA and FQGTGA. Losses at the gene ends were 5 bases for V and 3 bases for J; bases not matched to a gene: 6. CDR3: CASSLSGGSYNEQFF. CDR3 coding DNA: TGTGCCAGCAGCCTTTCGGGGGGGAGCTACAATGAGCAGTTCTTC.

This sequence joins TRBV11-2 and TRBJ1-5; no firm D call. The germline V gene encodes CDR1 SGHAT and CDR2 FQNNGV. V lost 7 bases to trimming and J lost 4 bases, with 17 bases between them. This CDR3 is built from 15 residues. The chain's CDR3 is CASTVSNGVNQPQHF. The DNA of the CDR3 is TGTGCCAGCACCGTCTCCAATGGAGTTAATCAGCCCCAGCATTTT.

This clone has a single count. The gene calls are TRBV7-9 and TRBJ2-5; D perhaps matches TRBD2 (6 bases). This CDR3 contains 13 residues. Germline V gives CDR1 SEHNR, CDR2 FQNEAQ (reference sequence). V was clipped by 5 bases and J by 3 bases, with 10 bases between them. CDR3 region: CASSPLAKETQYF. CDR3 coding DNA: TGTGCCAGCAGCCCGCTAGCGAAAGAGACCCAGTACTTC.

This clone turned up a few times. The chain recombines TRBV5-6 with TRBJ1-1; D perhaps matches TRBD1 (6 bases). Germline values: CDR1 SGHDT, CDR2 YYEEEE. This CDR3 is 13 amino acids long. V was clipped by 3 bases and J by 1 base, with 7 bases between them. The CDR3 DNA reads as TGTGCCAGCAGCTGGGGACAGAACACTGAAGCTTTCTTT. Protein: CASSWGQNTEAFF.

This sequence joins TRBV7-2 and TRBJ1-3; no firm D call. Germline V lookup: CDR1 SGHTA, CDR2 FQGNSA. V was clipped by 1 base and J by 7 bases, with 14 bases between them. This CDR3 is built from 15 residues. The DNA for the CDR3 is TGTGCCAGCAGCTTAGAGGCAGGTCCCATGAACACCATATATTTT. It specifies CASSLEAGPMNTIYF.

The chain uses TRBV5-1 and TRBJ2-1, with 8 bases lining up with TRBD2. Germline V gene data show CDR1 as SGHRS and CDR2 as YFSETQ. The CDR3 extends over 16 amino acids. After removal of 2 bases from V and 6 bases from J, the junction contained 10 bases not matched to a gene. The CDR3 loop reads CASSLPSSGSANEQFF. CDR3 DNA: TGCGCCAGCAGCTTACCAAGCAGCGGGAGCGCCAATGAGCAGTTCTTC.

The chain links TRBV2 to TRBJ1-1; 7 nucleotides agree with TRBD1. Germline V gene lookup returns CDR1 SNHLY and CDR2 FYNNEI. The length of the CDR3 is 15 residues. V trimming: 0 bases; J trimming: 4 bases; junction bases outside the gene matches: 5. The CDR3 DNA follows: TGTGCCAGCAGTGAAGCGAACTACAGGGGCACTGAAGCTTTCTTT. Its translation is CASSEANYRGTEAFF.

CDR3 in amino acids: CASNGQGSAYEQYF. The CDR3 nucleotides read TGTGCCAGCAATGGACAGGGGTCCGCCTACGAGCAGTACTTC. J is TRBJ2-7 and V is TRBV2, with 9 positions matching TRBD1. Germline CDR1 and CDR2: SNHLY and FYNNEI. Trimming at V came to 7 bases and at J to 2 bases, leaving 6 bases not matched to a gene. The CDR3 covers 14 residues.

V usage is TRBV6-5 and J usage is TRBJ2-7; 8 bases fit TRBD1. Germline CDR1 and CDR2: MNHEY and SVGAGI. The CDR3 is made up of 14 amino acids. V was clipped by 6 bases and J by 2 bases; unmatched bases: 6. The CDR3 nucleotides read TGTGCCAGCAGCCCATACAGGGGGGCCTACGAGCAGTACTTC. Its protein is CASSPYRGAYEQYF.

The chain is built from TRBV7-9 and TRBJ2-2; possible D gene TRBD2, 5 bases. The germline V gene encodes CDR1 SEHNR and CDR2 FQNEAQ (reference sequence). Trimming cost V 1 base and J 11 bases, with 8 bases left between them. The CDR3 is 12 amino acids. CDR3 nucleotide sequence: TGTGCCAGCAGCTTAGGGCCTAGCGAGCTGTTTTTT. It translates to CASSLGPSELFF.

V gene TRBV10-3 combines with J gene TRBJ2-5; TRBD1 matches 7 bases. CDR3 length: 12 residues. The trim removed 2 bases at V and 7 bases at J, leaving 1 base unmatched. Germline CDR1 and CDR2: ENHRY and SYGVKD. DNA of the CDR3: TGTGCCATCAGTGAGGAGGGGGCGACCCAGTACTTC. Protein sequence: CAISEEGATQYF.

The chain joins TRBV5-1 to TRBJ2-5, with 9 nucleotides matching TRBD1. Germline assignment: CDR1 SGHRS and CDR2 YFSETQ. Trimming took 4 bases from V and 4 from J; bases not matched to a gene: 8. The CDR3 runs 15 residues. As DNA, the CDR3 is TGCGCCAGCAGCCCTAATACAGGGGGCGGAGAGACCCAGTACTTC. Translating gives CASSPNTGGGETQYF.

This rearrangement joins TRBV5-6 to TRBJ2-1; D perhaps matches TRBD2 (6 bases). V lost 2 bases, J lost 2 bases, and 11 bases lay in between. The CDR3 totals 15 residues. Germline values: CDR1 SGHDT, CDR2 YYEEEE. The CDR3 here is CASSFVRGAYNEQFF. As DNA, the CDR3 is TGTGCCAGCAGCTTCGTTCGCGGGGCCTACAATGAGCAGTTCTTC.

This clone was seen a handful of times. This chain uses TRBV28 with TRBJ2-7, with 7 bases lining up with TRBD1. V lost 5 bases to trimming and J lost 0 bases; unmatched junction nucleotides: 4. The CDR3 loop spans 14 amino acids. Germline CDR1 and CDR2: MDHEN and SYDVKM. CDR3 DNA: TGTGCCAGCAGTCCCCGGGACAGCTCCTACGAGCAGTACTTC. As protein: CASSPRDSSYEQYF.

The sample holds a few counts of this clone. This chain links TRBV2 with TRBJ2-3; D unresolved. Germline V gene lookup returns CDR1 SNHLY and CDR2 FYNNEI. CDR3 length: 14 amino acids. Trimming cost V 4 bases and J 0 bases, with 8 bases left between them. CDR3 nucleotide sequence: TGTGCCAGCAGTGTTCCGTCTAGCACAGATACGCAGTATTTT. Residues: CASSVPSSTDTQYF. The full variable domain, in which reference TRBV2 and TRBJ2-3 provide the parts outside the CDR3, is EPEVTQTPSHQVTQMGQEVILRCVPISNHLYFYWYRQILGQKVEFLVSFYNNEISEKSEIFDDQFSVERPDGSNFTLKIRSTKLEDSAMYFCASSVPSSTDTQYFGPGTRLTVL.

V and J are TRBV19 and TRBJ1-2; D is uncertain. The V end was cut by 1 base, the J end by 4 bases, with 10 bases between. CDR3 length: 14 residues. Germline assignment: CDR1 LNHDA and CDR2 SQIVND (reference sequence). The CDR3 loop is CASSIGLLPYGYTF. The CDR3 DNA is TGTGCCAGTAGTATAGGACTCCTGCCCTATGGCTACACCTTC.

This clone appeared a single time. The rearrangement joins TRBV5-1 to TRBJ1-1; 8 positions match TRBD1. The CDR3 sequence is 16 residues long. Germline assignment: CDR1 SGHRS and CDR2 YFSETQ. Losses at the gene ends were 0 bases for V and 7 bases for J; bases not matched to a gene: 11. CDR3 sequence (DNA): TGCGCCAGCAGCTTGGCCCGGACAGGGCGCCCAATTGAAGCTTTCTTT. It translates to CASSLARTGRPIEAFF.

This chain uses TRBV7-8 with TRBJ2-5; TRBD2 might be the D (6 bases). The CDR3 covers 15 residues. Germline loops: CDR1 SGHVS, CDR2 FQNEAQ. V dropped 4 bases and J dropped 2 bases, with 14 bases sitting between them. CDR3: CASSYGGTYQETQYF. The CDR3 nucleotides read TGTGCCAGCAGCTATGGAGGGACGTATCAAGAGACCCAGTACTTC.

This clone was observed a few times. This rearrangement joins TRBV5-1 to TRBJ2-2; D not resolved. CDR3 length equals 12 residues. V lost 6 bases, J lost 7 bases, and 10 bases lay in between. Germline V lookup: CDR1 SGHRS, CDR2 YFSETQ. The CDR3 DNA reads as TGCGCCAGCACCACGGAGTTCGGGGAGCTGTTTTTT. Protein: CASTTEFGELFF.

The gene calls are TRBV4-1 and TRBJ2-3; 7 nucleotides align to TRBD1. Germline CDR1 is MGHRA and CDR2 is YSYEKL. The CDR3 length is 16 residues. V lost 0 bases to trimming and J lost 1 base; unmatched junction nucleotides: 4. The CDR3 protein is CASSQDKGAGTDTQYF. The CDR3 DNA follows: TGCGCCAGCAGCCAAGATAAGGGGGCCGGCACAGATACGCAGTATTTT.

The rearrangement uses TRBV2 and TRBJ2-7, with 8 nucleotides matching TRBD1. Losses at the gene ends were 7 bases for V and 1 base for J; bases not matched to a gene: 3. The CDR3 length is 13 residues. Germline V gene lookup returns CDR1 SNHLY and CDR2 FYNNEI. CDR3 region: CASKQGVSYEQYF. In DNA form, the CDR3 reads TGTGCCAGCAAACAGGGGGTTTCCTACGAGCAGTACTTC.

V gene TRBV27 combines with J gene TRBJ2-7, with 13 nucleotides matching TRBD2. CDR1 MNHEY and CDR2 SMNVEV come from the germline V gene (reference sequence). The CDR3 totals 18 residues. Trimming at V came to 4 bases and at J to 4 bases, leaving 13 bases not matched to a gene. CDR3 region: CASSSRLAGGPSSYEQYF. CDR3 sequence (DNA): TGTGCCAGCAGTTCCCGACTAGCGGGAGGCCCCTCCTCATACGAGCAGTACTTC.

This rearrangement joins TRBV7-2 to TRBJ1-4; D unclear. Germline V gene data show CDR1 as SGHTA and CDR2 as FQGNSA. Trimming cost V 2 bases and J 8 bases, with 9 bases left between them. The CDR3 length is 13 residues. The DNA of the CDR3 is TGTGCCAGCAGCTTACGCTTGGCCGAAAAACTGTTTTTT. It is translated as CASSLRLAEKLFF.

The chain joins TRBV19 to TRBJ2-7; D is perhaps TRBD1 (6 bases). The length of the CDR3 is 14 residues. CDR1 is LNHDA, CDR2 SQIVND, per germline (reference sequence). V lost 5 bases and J 6 bases, leaving 17 bases between the germline ends. The DNA for the CDR3 is TGTGCCAGTAGTCCCTATCCAGGGGAGAGCGAGCAGTACTTC. This gives the protein CASSPYPGESEQYF.

The V call is TRBV13, the J call TRBJ2-7; the match to TRBD2 covers 8 bases. Germline loops: CDR1 PRHDT, CDR2 FYEKMQ (reference sequence). Trimming removed 1 base from V and 4 bases from J; junction bases left unmatched: 9. The CDR3 runs 16 residues. The CDR3 loop is CASSLVPGGPRYEQYF. For the CDR3, the DNA is TGTGCCAGCAGCTTAGTGCCGGGAGGGCCTCGGTACGAGCAGTACTTC.

This clone was observed a handful of times. The chain joins TRBV11-2 to TRBJ2-1, with 8 positions matching TRBD2. Germline assignment: CDR1 SGHAT and CDR2 FQNNGV. V trimming: 1 base; J trimming: 6 bases; junction bases outside the gene matches: 2. This CDR3 comprises 14 residues. The CDR3 is CASSLAGTSNEQFF. CDR3 DNA sequence: TGTGCCAGCAGCTTAGCCGGGACTAGCAATGAGCAGTTCTTC.

The chain carries TRBV2 and TRBJ1-1; perhaps TRBD1 as D (5 bases). The CDR3 consists of 15 residues. V shed 7 bases and J shed 5 bases, with 20 bases lying between them. From germline, CDR1 is SNHLY and CDR2 FYNNEI. DNA for the CDR3: TGTGCCAGCACTGTCGTCGGAGGGGAGTGGACTGAAGCTTTCTTT. This codes for CASTVVGGEWTEAFF.

This clone was detected only once. The rearrangement joins TRBV7-8 to TRBJ1-1; possible D gene TRBD1, 6 bases. The V gene's germline CDR1 is SGHVS and CDR2 FQNEAQ. The CDR3 runs to 13 residues. Trimming shortened V by 6 bases and J by 10 bases, and 18 bases separated the two germline ends. Here the CDR3 DNA reads TGTGCCAGCAGTCAGACTAAACAGGGTGTAGCTTTCTTT. Its protein is CASSQTKQGVAFF.

CDR3 amino acids: CASSQGGTGSYEQYF. The CDR3 nucleotides are TGCGCCAGCAGCCAAGGGGGGACTGGCTCCTACGAGCAGTACTTC. V gene TRBV4-3 combines with J gene TRBJ2-7, with a tentative D call TRBD2 (6 bases). V was shortened by 1 base and J by 0 bases, with 10 bases between the two germline ends. The CDR3 covers 15 residues. Germline CDR1 is LGHNA and CDR2 is YSLEER.